A selection of T cell receptor beta chains follows, all from one sample in a study of blood T cell repertoires in COVID-19. Method: immunoSEQ multiplex PCR; TCRdb's copy keeps in-frame clones and lacks some. Of some 58,000 clones in the sample, around nine tenths were seen once. Sequencing was carried out using peripheral blood. Receptor source: a man over 45 with acute or convalescent COVID-19. CDR3s include the opening cysteine and the closing phenylalanine or tryptophan. A D gene is named only where the DNA matches it firmly. For some rows the clone size is stated as once, few or many, or as a class when expanded; others skip it.

d_gene,j_gene,abundance,v_gene,CDR3nt,CDR3aa
-,TRBJ1-2,-,TRBV28,TGTGCCAGCAGTCCCGGCTCTTCAGGGTACTATGGCTACACCTTC,CASSPGSSGYYGYTF
-,TRBJ1-1,-,TRBV5-1,TGCGCCAGCAGCTTGGATCCAGGGCTGAACACTGAAGCTTTCTTT,CASSLDPGLNTEAFF
-,TRBJ2-1,-,TRBV6-6,TGTGCCAGCAGTCAAACAGGGCGAGATTTCAATGAGCAGTTCTTC,CASSQTGRDFNEQFF
-,TRBJ1-4,-,TRBV21-1,TGTGCCAGCAGCAAAGTTGGTCAGAGGGAAACTAATGAAAAACTGTTTTTT,CASSKVGQRETNEKLFF
-,TRBJ1-1,-,TRBV29-1,TGCAGCGTTGAAGATCGCGGTGGGGGCACTGGTGTGGCTTTCTTT,CSVEDRGGGTGVAFF
-,TRBJ1-4,-,TRBV6-5,TGTGCCAGCGGGCGGCGGGGGGCGGGCGAAAAACTGTTTTTT,CASGRRGAGEKLFF
TRBD2,TRBJ2-1,-,TRBV28,TGTGCCAGCAGTTTGTTTACTAGCGGGAGTTACAATGAGCAGTTCTTC,CASSLFTSGSYNEQFF
-,TRBJ2-1,-,TRBV4-1,TGCGCCAGCAGCCAAGGGGCAAATGAGCAGTTCTTC,CASSQGANEQFF
-,TRBJ1-6,few,TRBV6-5,TGTGCCAGCAGTTACTCCGGGGGGCGGAATTCACCCCTCCACTTT,CASSYSGGRNSPLHF
TRBD1,TRBJ2-5,few,TRBV5-6,TGTGCCAGCAGCTACGACAGGGGAAGGGTGCGAGAGACCCAGTACTTC,CASSYDRGRVRETQYF
-,TRBJ2-3,-,TRBV11-3,TGTGCCAGCAGCTCCGGCGGTATCGGTACGCAGTATTTT,CASSSGGIGTQYF
-,TRBJ1-5,-,TRBV6-1,TGTGCCAGCAGTGATTGGTCGGGGAACGGCAATCAGCCCCAGCATTTT,CASSDWSGNGNQPQHF
TRBD1,TRBJ2-7,-,TRBV5-1,TGCGCCAGCAGCATCCGGGACAGTACCTACGAGCAGTACTTC,CASSIRDSTYEQYF
TRBD1,TRBJ2-7,-,TRBV9,TGTGCCAGCAGCGTAGGGGACGGACAGGTCTACGAGCAGTACTTC,CASSVGDGQVYEQYF
-,TRBJ1-2,-,TRBV4-2,TGTGCCAGCAGCCTACGGGAGATGGATGGCTACACCTTC,CASSLREMDGYTF
-,TRBJ1-5,-,TRBV30,TGTGCCTGGAGTGTAGCAGGGTATGCGTACCCCCAGCATTTT,CAWSVAGYAYPQHF
-,TRBJ1-1,-,TRBV7-6,TGTGCCAGCAGCGCAGCGGGTTTTGAAGCTTTCTTT,CASSAAGFEAFF
TRBD2,TRBJ2-6,-,TRBV6-5,TGTGCCAGCAGTTACTCAGCGGGGGGGGCCAACGTCCTGACTTTC,CASSYSAGGANVLTF
TRBD2,TRBJ2-1,once,TRBV7-3,TGTGCCAGCAGCCTTAGCGGGAGCTCCTACAATGAGCAGTTCTTC,CASSLSGSSYNEQFF
-,TRBJ2-1,-,TRBV19,TGTGCCAGTAGGAGAGCTTCGGCTAGCAATGAGCAGTTCTTC,CASRRASASNEQFF
-,TRBJ2-2,few,TRBV18,TGTGCCAGCTCACCCTTCGGGAACACCGGGGAGCTGTTTTTT,CASSPFGNTGELFF
TRBD1,TRBJ1-6,-,TRBV6-1,TGTGCCAGCAGTGAGTTCGGGACAGGGCATTCACCCCTCCACTTT,CASSEFGTGHSPLHF
-,TRBJ1-1,-,TRBV18,TGTGCCAGCTCACTAGAGGACACTGAAGCTTTCTTT,CASSLEDTEAFF
-,TRBJ1-3,-,TRBV11-2,TGTGCCAGCAGCTTATTTTTCGGACAGTCTAGCTCTGGAAACACCATATATTTT,CASSLFFGQSSSGNTIYF
-,TRBJ2-3,-,TRBV10-3,TGTGCCATCAGTGAGTGGAGGACAGCCACCGAACTTAGCACAGATACGCAGTATTTT,CAISEWRTATELSTDTQYF
-,TRBJ1-2,once,TRBV12-3/TRBV12-4,TGTGCCAGCAGTGCCGGAGGGTTAGGGGGCTACACCTTC,CASSAGGLGGYTF
TRBD1,TRBJ2-7,-,TRBV6-1,TGTGCCAGCAGTGAACAATTGGACAGGCAAAAACCCTACGAGCAGTACTTC,CASSEQLDRQKPYEQYF
-,TRBJ1-3,-,TRBV5-1,TGCGCCAGCAGCTTGGAGACAAGACGGTACTCTGGAAACACCATATATTTT,CASSLETRRYSGNTIYF
TRBD1,TRBJ1-5,once,TRBV10-2,TGCGCCAGCCGGGGACAGATCAATCAGCCCCAGCATTTT,CASRGQINQPQHF
TRBD1,TRBJ1-2,-,TRBV9,TGTGCCAGCAGCGGACGGGACAGTAATTTCTATGGCTACACCTTC,CASSGRDSNFYGYTF
TRBD1,TRBJ1-5,-,TRBV19,TGTGCCACCGGACAGGGAATAACTCAGCCCCAGCATTTT,CATGQGITQPQHF
TRBD2,TRBJ2-1,-,TRBV4-2,TGTGCCAGCAGCCAACCGGGACTAGCGGGGGGGCCAGACAATGAGCAGTTCTTC,CASSQPGLAGGPDNEQFF
TRBD1,TRBJ1-6,-,TRBV13,TGTGCCAGCAGCCGCCCAGGGGACAGGGTGAGTTCACCCCTCCACTTT,CASSRPGDRVSSPLHF
TRBD1,TRBJ1-1,-,TRBV7-3,TGTGCCAGCAGCAATACAGGGGGTACGGACACTGAAGCTTTCTTT,CASSNTGGTDTEAFF
TRBD2,TRBJ2-3,-,TRBV7-9,TGTGCCAGCAGCCTGAGGACTAGCGGGGGACCTGATACGCAGTATTTT,CASSLRTSGGPDTQYF
-,TRBJ1-2,-,TRBV5-1,TGCGCCAGCAGCTTGGACGGAGGAGGCTACACCTTC,CASSLDGGGYTF
-,TRBJ2-1,once,TRBV6-6,TGTGCCAGCAGTTACCTAGCGACCAGCTCCTACAATGAGCAGTTCTTC,CASSYLATSSYNEQFF
TRBD1,TRBJ2-7,-,TRBV4-1,TGCGCCAGCAGCCAGATCCGGGACAGGGTGCACGAGCAGTACTTC,CASSQIRDRVHEQYF
-,TRBJ1-2,-,TRBV19,TGTGCCAGTAGTATTCAACCAGGGTCCTATGGCTACACCTTC,CASSIQPGSYGYTF
TRBD1,TRBJ1-3,-,TRBV6-5,TGTGCCAGCAGTTACACCGATGGGACAGGAGGAAACACCATATATTTT,CASSYTDGTGGNTIYF
-,TRBJ2-7,-,TRBV4-1,TGCGCCAGCAGCCCCGACAGCACCTACGAGCAGTACTTC,CASSPDSTYEQYF
TRBD2,TRBJ2-1,-,TRBV5-1,TGCGCCAGCAGCTCGACTAGCGGGGGGCAGAACAATGAGCAGTTCTTC,CASSSTSGGQNNEQFF
-,TRBJ2-2,-,TRBV9,TGTGCCAGCAGCGTAGAAGACAGGAGGAGGCACACCGGGGAGCTGTTTTTT,CASSVEDRRRHTGELFF
TRBD1,TRBJ1-1,-,TRBV6-6,TGTGCCAGCAGTTACTCTTACAGGGGCCACACTGAAGCTTTCTTT,CASSYSYRGHTEAFF
-,TRBJ2-2,-,TRBV9,TGTGCCAGCAGCGTAGACGGGAGTGCTTCCGGGGAGCTGTTTTTT,CASSVDGSASGELFF
TRBD1,TRBJ2-6,-,TRBV10-3,TGTGCCGGGGGACAGGGGAGCTCTGGGGCCAACGTCCTGACTTTC,CAGGQGSSGANVLTF
-,TRBJ2-7,few,TRBV4-2,TGTGCCAGCAGCCGTGTGGGACTCTCCCTCTACGAGCAGTACTTC,CASSRVGLSLYEQYF
TRBD1,TRBJ1-6,-,TRBV2,TGTGCCAGCAAGCTGGGACAGGGGAATTCACCCCTCCACTTT,CASKLGQGNSPLHF
-,TRBJ2-1,few,TRBV10-1,TGCGCCAGCAGCCAACCCCAAGGGGATGAGCAGTTCTTC,CASSQPQGDEQFF
-,TRBJ1-1,-,TRBV19,TGTGCCAGTAGTATACCAGGCATGAACACTGAAGCTTTCTTT,CASSIPGMNTEAFF
-,TRBJ1-5,-,TRBV20-1,TGCAGTGCTAGTAGTGCGGGATTGGGGAGCAATCAGCCCCAGCATTTT,CSASSAGLGSNQPQHF
-,TRBJ1-1,-,TRBV19,TGTGCCAGTAGTCTTAGCGGGAGCACTGAAGCTTTCTTT,CASSLSGSTEAFF
-,TRBJ1-2,-,TRBV2,TGTGCCAGCCGGACAGATGCTAACTATGGCTACACCTTC,CASRTDANYGYTF
TRBD1,TRBJ1-2,-,TRBV10-3,TGTGCCATCAGTGAGCTAAGACAGGGGGGTTATGATGGCTACACCTTC,CAISELRQGGYDGYTF